What follows are 14 T cell receptor beta chains derived from one specimen sequenced in a study of T-cell memory formation after mild COVID-19. One entry per CDR3 protein, called by TCRdb with MiXCR from the 5' RACE reads. Found here are roughly 450,000 distinct CDR3 sequences, around 17% of them singletons; the top ten hold about 22%. Sequencing was carried out using PBMCs or a T cell subset sorted from them (not recorded which). All receptors derive from a man aged 18 to 30 who had mild COVID-19 (a few samples of this study predate the infection). Cell type and time point are not known.

The gene calls are TRBV25-1 and TRBJ2-7; D call uncertain. Trimming took off 5 bases at V and 3 bases at J, with 8 bases between the two ends. Germline values: CDR1 MGHDK, CDR2 SYGVNS. The CDR3 is 12 amino acids. DNA of the CDR3: TGTGCCAGCAGTAAGGACGGCTACGAGCAGTACTTC. This sequence encodes CASSKDGYEQYF.

This clonotype was seen ten or more times. The CDR3 DNA reads TGCAGTGCTAGAGTTGGGGGGCCGAACACTGAAGCTTTCTTT. Translation: CSARVGGPNTEAFF. V gene TRBV20-1 combines with J gene TRBJ1-1, with a weak D call TRBD1 (6 bases). This CDR3 has 14 amino acids. V lost 1 base and J 1 base, leaving 10 bases between the germline ends. Germline CDR1 and CDR2: DFQATT and SNEGSKA (reference sequence).

This clonotype was counted only a few times. The V call is TRBV12-3 or TRBV12-4, the J call TRBJ1-1; D is undetermined. This CDR3 has 13 amino acids. Trimming took off 4 bases at V and 6 bases at J, with 12 bases between the two ends. CDR3 in amino acids: CASSSEVQAEAFF. CDR3 DNA sequence: TGTGCCAGCAGTTCGGAAGTCCAAGCTGAAGCTTTCTTT.

The CDR3 bases are TGCGCCAGCAGCTTGGCGGGACAGGGGTTCTATGGCTACACCTTC. As protein: CASSLAGQGFYGYTF. The rearrangement joins TRBV5-1 to TRBJ1-2, with 10 bases matching TRBD1. Germline trimming cut 0 bases from V and 4 bases from J; bases unmatched to any gene: 3. CDR3 size: 15 residues. Germline V gene sequence: CDR1 SGHRS, CDR2 YFSETQ.

About this clonotype: Just one base apart from a much larger clone, this may be a read error. V gene TRBV7-3 combines with J gene TRBJ2-3; 7 nucleotides line up with TRBD2. Germline-derived CDR1 and CDR2 are SGHTA and FQGTGA. The CDR3 consists of 14 residues. V shed 2 bases and J 5 bases; nucleotides not matched to a gene: 4. The CDR3 nucleotides read TGTGCCAGCAGCTTAGACTGGGGGGGAGATACGCAGTATTTT. Amino acids: CASSLDWGGDTQYF.

This clonotype occurred a few times. The chain recombines TRBV20-1 with TRBJ2-4; perhaps TRBD2 as D (5 bases). V lost 3 bases and J 3 bases, leaving 12 bases between the germline ends. Germline V gene lookup returns CDR1 DFQATT and CDR2 SNEGSKA (reference sequence). The CDR3 runs 14 residues. DNA of the CDR3: TGCAGTGCTAGGGGGTACGGGGACAAAAACATTCAGTACTTC. It encodes CSARGYGDKNIQYF.

V is TRBV6-1 and J is TRBJ2-5; 7 bases match TRBD1. The CDR3 totals 13 residues. The germline V gene has CDR1 MNHNS and CDR2 SASEGT. V was pared by 7 bases and J by 5 bases, with 7 bases of the junction left unmatched. The CDR3 DNA reads as TGTGCCAGCACCCTGACAGGGAGCGAGACCCAGTACTTC. Translating it yields CASTLTGSETQYF.

A few counts support this clonotype. J is TRBJ2-3 and V is TRBV6-4; D unclear. Germline CDR1 MRHNA, CDR2 SNTAGT. The ends were cut back, 6 bases at V and 6 bases at J, with 16 bases in the middle. The CDR3 loop spans 14 amino acids. This CDR3 is CASSPAQEADTQYF. In nucleotides, the CDR3 is TGTGCCAGCAGCCCGGCCCAGGAAGCCGATACGCAGTATTTT.

This clonotype showed up just a few times. The gene calls are TRBV6-5 and TRBJ2-6, with unresolved D. V dropped 6 bases and J dropped 0 bases, with 9 bases sitting between them. The CDR3 is 15 residues long. The germline CDR1 and CDR2 sequences are MNHEY and SVGAGI. The chain's CDR3 is CASSRRISGANVLTF. In nucleotides, the CDR3 is TGTGCCAGCAGCCGTCGGATCTCTGGGGCCAACGTCCTGACTTTC.

The chain uses TRBV21-1 and TRBJ2-1; TRBD1 is the table's D call and was not checked against the DNA. TRBV21-1 is described as a pseudogene. The CDR3 is made up of 15 amino acids. CDR3 coding DNA: TGTGCCAGCAGCCTACACCGGGACAGTCTCAATGAGCAGTTCTTC. It encodes CASSLHRDSLNEQFF.

The chain uses TRBV13 and TRBJ1-6, with TRBD1 as a possible D gene (5 bases). This CDR3 region has 14 residues. The V end was cut by 2 bases, the J end by 10 bases, with 12 bases between. The germline gives CDR1 PRHDT, CDR2 FYEKMQ (reference sequence). The CDR3 region has the DNA TGTGCCAGCAGCTTATGGGCAGGGAACTCACCCCTCCACTTT. Translated: CASSLWAGNSPLHF.

This sequence joins TRBV24-1 and TRBJ1-4; 9 nucleotides match TRBD1. V lost 5 bases and J lost 6; bases outside the gene matches: 3. Looked up from germline, CDR1 is KGHDR and CDR2 is SFDVKD. This CDR3 comprises 14 residues. CDR3 sequence reads: CATSATGGDEKLFF. CDR3 nucleotides: TGTGCCACCAGTGCCACAGGGGGCGATGAAAAACTGTTTTTT.

The CDR3 reads CASSYPTGANEKLFF. The CDR3 DNA is TGTGCCAGCAGCTATCCGACAGGGGCTAATGAAAAACTGTTTTTT. The chain carries TRBV5-6 and TRBJ1-4, with 8 bases matching TRBD1. Germline trimming cut 3 bases from V and 3 bases from J; bases unmatched to any gene: 4. The germline V gene has CDR1 SGHDT and CDR2 YYEEEE. CDR3 length: 15 residues.

This clonotype occurred a few times. V usage is TRBV5-1 and J usage is TRBJ2-5; a weak D match, TRBD2 (5 bases). This CDR3 is 16 amino acids long. V lost 7 bases to trimming and J lost 5 bases, with 24 bases between them. Germline loops: CDR1 SGHRS, CDR2 YFSETQ. In nucleotides, the CDR3 is TGCGCCAGCTGGGAGATGGGGATCGGATTTCCTGAGACCCAGTACTTC. Its protein product is CASWEMGIGFPETQYF.